These T cell receptor beta chains were read from a single sample in a study of T cell changes during pregnancy in multiple sclerosis. This table comes from immunoSEQ multiplex PCR, and its TCRdb copy is limited to in-frame clones, with some not included. The table has about 51,000 clones, 85% to 95% seen once. Sequenced material: CD4+ T cells from peripheral blood mononuclear cells, taken in the second trimester of pregnancy. Receptors originate from a female donor with multiple sclerosis, enrolled in a pregnancy study. The CDR3 runs from the conserved cysteine through the conserved F or W. D genes are given only for firm matches. Clone size is not always given. Where it is, it says once, few, many or a class for expanded clones.

TRBV29-1,once,TRBJ1-1,TRBD1,CSAHRGNTEAFF,TGCAGCGCACACAGGGGGAACACTGAAGCTTTCTTT
TRBV5-1,once,TRBJ2-1,-,CASSLGGTGPYNEQFF,TGCGCCAGCAGCTTGGGGGGGACTGGCCCCTACAATGAGCAGTTCTTC
TRBV6-1,-,TRBJ1-2,TRBD1,CASSPAGTANYGYTF,TGTGCCAGCAGTCCCGCAGGGACAGCTAACTATGGCTACACCTTC
TRBV6-4,-,TRBJ1-1,-,CASSEEWNTEAFF,TGTGCCAGCAGTGAGGAGTGGAACACTGAAGCTTTCTTT
TRBV6-7,few,TRBJ1-3,-,CASSYIEGSGNTIYF,TGTGCCAGCAGTTATATTGAGGGTTCTGGAAACACCATATATTTT
TRBV5-6,-,TRBJ1-1,-,CASSLGSPVTRTFF,TGTGCCAGCAGCCTCGGGTCCCCGGTCACCCGAACTTTCTTT
TRBV7-3,-,TRBJ2-5,TRBD2,CASSALAGSQETQYF,TGTGCCAGCAGCGCCCTAGCGGGGAGCCAAGAGACCCAGTACTTC
TRBV6-5,-,TRBJ1-1,-,CASSDAGEFTEAFF,TGTGCCAGCAGCGACGCAGGGGAATTTACTGAAGCTTTCTTT
TRBV9,few,TRBJ1-5,TRBD1,CASSVQGDSNQPQHF,TGTGCCAGCAGCGTACAGGGGGATAGCAATCAGCCCCAGCATTTT
TRBV5-1,-,TRBJ2-3,-,CASSLERVSRDTQYF,TGCGCCAGCAGCTTGGAGCGGGTGTCGAGGGATACGCAGTATTTT
TRBV7-2,-,TRBJ2-7,TRBD2,CAAAGAYEQYF,TGTGCTGCGGCGGGGGCCTACGAGCAGTACTTC
TRBV7-3,-,TRBJ2-5,-,CASSPMAAQETQYF,TGTGCCAGCAGCCCCATGGCCGCCCAAGAGACCCAGTACTTC
TRBV9,-,TRBJ1-2,-,CASSVARGGGGYTF,TGTGCCAGCAGCGTAGCCCGGGGGGGAGGAGGCTACACCTTC